This T cell receptor beta chain was observed in a study of T-cell memory formation after mild COVID-19. The CDR3 totals 15 residues. Trimming took 1 base from V and 0 from J, leaving 10 bases between them. CDR1 and CDR2 (germline): MGHRA, YSYEKL. This clonotype was found many times. TCRdb reprocessed the 5' RACE reads with MiXCR, giving one entry per CDR3 protein. The data contain around 140,000 distinct CDR3 sequences, approximately 6% of them seen just once; the ten biggest clones take up more than 2%. This receptor was identified in an adult woman who had mild COVID-19 (a few samples of this study predate the infection). Cell type and time point are not known. The chain employs TRBV4-1 and TRBJ2-7; no clear D gene. The specimen sequenced was PBMCs or a T cell subset sorted from them (not recorded which). The CDR3 region is CASSQGTASSYEQYF. As DNA, the CDR3 is TGCGCCAGCAGCCAAGGGACGGCGAGCTCCTACGAGCAGTACTTC.